These 20 T cell receptor beta chains were sequenced from one sample in a study of blood T cell repertoires in COVID-19. Only in-frame clones appear in the TCRdb table, and some are missing; sequencing was by immunoSEQ multiplex PCR. The sample records tens of thousands of clones, 86% being singletons. The source material was peripheral blood. All receptors derive from an elderly woman with acute or convalescent COVID-19.

The chain employs TRBV2 and TRBJ2-3; TRBD1 matches 7 bases. The CDR3 sequence is 14 residues long. Germline V CDR1 and CDR2: SNHLY, FYNNEI. Germline trimming cut 10 bases from V and 2 bases from J; bases unmatched to any gene: 9. The CDR3 region has the DNA TGTGCCACCCTGAGGGGGACAGACACAGATACGCAGTATTTT. Residues: CATLRGTDTDTQYF.

CDR3 loop: CASSVGLAGGQETQYF. The CDR3 DNA is TGTGCCAGCAGTGTCGGACTAGCGGGGGGACAAGAGACCCAGTACTTC. This sequence joins TRBV2 and TRBJ2-5, with 14 bases that match TRBD2. This CDR3 has 16 residues. Germline loops: CDR1 SNHLY, CDR2 FYNNEI. J lost 2 bases, V lost 4 bases, and 3 bases had no gene match.

V usage is TRBV11-3 and J usage is TRBJ2-3; 8 bases agree with TRBD2. The CDR3 is 16 amino acids. Germline trimming cut 5 bases from V and 4 bases from J; bases unmatched to any gene: 11. Germline V lookup: CDR1 SGHNT, CDR2 YENEEA. This CDR3 is CASSPVRSGGPDTQYF. CDR3 nucleotide sequence: TGTGCCAGCAGCCCGGTTAGGAGCGGGGGCCCAGATACGCAGTATTTT.

This clone showed up just a few times. The chain joins TRBV6-1 to TRBJ2-5; weak D call: TRBD2 (5 bases). In germline, CDR1 is MNHNS, CDR2 SASEGT. The CDR3 totals 14 residues. Trimming removed 2 bases from V and 5 bases from J, with 12 bases in between. CDR3 sequence (DNA): TGTGCCAGCAGTGAAATACTAGTCAGTGAGACCCAGTACTTC. Protein sequence: CASSEILVSETQYF.

This chain joins TRBV19 and TRBJ2-7; D is uncertain. Germline V gene data show CDR1 as LNHDA and CDR2 as SQIVND (reference sequence). The V end lost 0 bases, the J end lost 4 bases, and 7 bases lay between the germline ends. The CDR3 consists of 13 residues. Written as DNA, the CDR3 is TGTGCCAGTAGTATAGAAGCCGGGTACGAGCAGTACTTC. Translation gives CASSIEAGYEQYF. The full variable domain, its missing parts supplied by reference TRBV19 and TRBJ2-7, is DGGITQSPKYLFRKEGQNVTLSCEQNLNHDAMYWYRQDPGQGLRLIYYSQIVNDFQKGDIAEGYSVSREKKESFPLTVTSAQKNPTAFYLCASSIEAGYEQYFGPGTRLTVT.

V and J are TRBV6-1 and TRBJ2-3, with 11 nucleotides matching TRBD2. V lost 1 base and J lost 3; bases outside the gene matches: 6. The CDR3 has 17 amino acids. Germline assignment: CDR1 MNHNS and CDR2 SASEGT. For the CDR3, the DNA is TGTGCCAGCAGTGAAGTAAGACTAGCGGGGCCTACAGATACGCAGTATTTT. Translating it yields CASSEVRLAGPTDTQYF.

V gene TRBV5-4 combines with J gene TRBJ2-7, with a possible D match to TRBD1 (7 bases). Trimming left V 1 base short and J 3 bases short, with 8 bases between. Germline CDR1 reads SGHNT; CDR2 reads YYREEE (reference sequence). This CDR3 has 13 amino acids. The CDR3 loop is CASSLQGGYEQYF. The DNA for the CDR3 is TGTGCCAGCAGCTTGCAGGGGGGCTACGAGCAGTACTTC.

The gene calls are TRBV5-1 and TRBJ2-3; D gene unclear. Germline CDR1 reads SGHRS; CDR2 reads YFSETQ. This CDR3 contains 15 residues. The ends were cut back, 5 bases at V and 0 bases at J, with 13 bases in the middle. The CDR3 spells CASRPLATSTDTQYF. The CDR3 DNA reads as TGCGCCAGCAGACCCTTAGCAACTAGCACAGATACGCAGTATTTT.

The V call is TRBV24-1, the J call TRBJ2-3; TRBD2 aligns across 9 bases. The CDR3 covers 17 residues. Germline values: CDR1 KGHDR, CDR2 SFDVKD. V lost 6 bases to trimming and J lost 2 bases; unmatched junction nucleotides: 11. This CDR3 reads CATSSEVAGAVTDTQYF. The CDR3 DNA is TGTGCCACCAGTTCCGAAGTAGCGGGGGCCGTCACAGATACGCAGTATTTT.

This clone appeared once. The chain employs TRBV9 and TRBJ2-2; no clear D gene. Germline CDR1 SGDLS, CDR2 YYNGEE. With 1 base removed from V and 5 bases from J, the gap between germline ends came to 15 bases. The CDR3 has 16 amino acids. The CDR3 spells CASSVTAGHSTGELFF. The CDR3 DNA is TGTGCCAGCAGCGTAACCGCCGGTCACAGTACCGGGGAGCTGTTTTTT.

This clone came up once. The V gene is TRBV5-1, the J gene TRBJ2-5, with 13 bases that match TRBD2. Trimming at V came to 3 bases and at J to 5 bases, leaving 4 bases not matched to a gene. The V gene's germline CDR1 is SGHRS and CDR2 YFSETQ. This CDR3 has 15 residues. This chain's CDR3 is CASSSWTSGGETQYF. The CDR3 DNA is TGCGCCAGCAGCTCTTGGACTAGCGGGGGTGAGACCCAGTACTTC.

The rearrangement uses TRBV28 and TRBJ1-2, with 9 positions matching TRBD1. The CDR3 spans 16 residues. Trimming took 1 base from V and 7 from J; bases not matched to a gene: 10. CDR1 is MDHEN, CDR2 SYDVKM, per germline. The CDR3 here is CASSLLLGQGRVGYTF. Here the CDR3 DNA reads TGTGCCAGCAGTTTATTACTGGGACAGGGAAGGGTTGGCTACACCTTC.

This clone has more than one count but fewer than ten. The rearrangement uses TRBV2 and TRBJ2-1; TRBD1 agrees at 7 bases. The trim removed 5 bases at V and 7 bases at J, leaving 5 bases unmatched. CDR1 and CDR2 from the germline V gene are SNHLY and FYNNEI. The CDR3 has 13 amino acids. The CDR3 DNA follows: TGTGCCAGCAGTTTTAACAGGGGTAATGAGCAGTTCTTC. As protein: CASSFNRGNEQFF.

The chain carries TRBV5-1 and TRBJ2-3, with a tentative D call TRBD2 (6 bases). The CDR3 length is 15 residues. Germline CDR1 SGHRS, CDR2 YFSETQ. V gave up 8 bases and J gave up 3 bases, with 19 bases separating them. CDR3 nucleotide sequence: TGCGCCAGTCGACTAGATGGGGATAGGACAGATACGCAGTATTTT. Protein: CASRLDGDRTDTQYF.

The chain links TRBV11-1 to TRBJ1-1; D may be TRBD1 (6 bases). V was pared by 0 bases and J by 4 bases, with 9 bases between. The CDR3 totals 14 residues. The germline CDR1 and CDR2 sequences are SGHAT and FQDESV (reference sequence). This CDR3 reads CASSLARGGTEAFF. As DNA, the CDR3 is TGTGCCAGCAGCTTAGCAAGGGGGGGCACTGAAGCTTTCTTT.

The chain recombines TRBV6-5 with TRBJ1-2; TRBD1 matches at 11 bases. Germline assignment: CDR1 MNHEY and CDR2 SVGAGI. The J segment lost 2 bases and the V segment lost 6 bases, leaving 2 bases of the junction unmatched. This CDR3 is built from 14 residues. The CDR3 protein is CASSRDRGNYGYTF. The CDR3 DNA follows: TGTGCCAGCAGCCGGGACAGGGGGAACTATGGCTACACCTTC.

This sequence joins TRBV28 and TRBJ1-2; D is undetermined. Germline loops: CDR1 MDHEN, CDR2 SYDVKM. V was trimmed by 6 bases and J by 2 bases, leaving 13 bases between them. The CDR3 is 14 amino acids. The CDR3 DNA sequence: TGTGCCAGCAGCACCCAAACAACAAACTATGGCTACACCTTC. Its translation: CASSTQTTNYGYTF.

This clone came up once. The gene calls are TRBV7-8 and TRBJ2-1; 7 bases match TRBD1. The CDR3 totals 13 residues. Trimming at V came to 7 bases and at J to 10 bases, leaving 10 bases not matched to a gene. CDR1 and CDR2 (germline): SGHVS, FQNEAQ. CDR3 in DNA: TGTGCCAGCAATTTTCGGACAGGAGCCGAGCAGTTCTTC. This translates into CASNFRTGAEQFF.

V and J are TRBV15 and TRBJ2-7; the D gene is possibly TRBD2 (5 bases). Trimming took 3 bases from V and 2 from J, leaving 14 bases between them. The CDR3 runs 15 residues. The germline V gene has CDR1 LNHNV and CDR2 YYDKDF (reference sequence). In nucleotides, the CDR3 is TGTGCCACCAGCAGGGACTTTACACAGACCTACGAGCAGTACTTC. Translation: CATSRDFTQTYEQYF.

V usage is TRBV2 and J usage is TRBJ1-2; a weak D match, TRBD1 (5 bases). Between the trimmed V and J ends, which lost 5 bases and 7 bases, there was a span of 14 bases. CDR1 and CDR2 (germline): SNHLY, FYNNEI. This CDR3 comprises 13 residues. In nucleotides, the CDR3 is TGTGCCAGCAGTCTCACAGGAGTAGTTGGCTACACCTTC. Amino acids: CASSLTGVVGYTF.